These 12 T cell receptor beta chains were sequenced from one sample in a study of control samples from healthy donors and cancer patients. Using immunoSEQ multiplex PCR, the repertoire was profiled, and TCRdb retains in-frame clones only, with some absent. The sample carries 150,000 to 200,000 clones, 94% recorded once. Sequencing used PBMCs. Receptors originate from a man in his 60s with colorectal cancer.

V gene TRBV24-1 combines with J gene TRBJ2-4; the D gene is possibly TRBD1 (7 bases). The CDR3 is made up of 15 amino acids. Looked up from germline, CDR1 is KGHDR and CDR2 is SFDVKD. Trimming shortened V by 3 bases and J by 3 bases, and 11 bases separated the two germline ends. The CDR3 spells CATSDGQGGKNIQYF. CDR3 nucleotides: TGTGCCACCAGTGATGGCCAGGGGGGCAAAAACATTCAGTACTTC.

V usage is TRBV19 and J usage is TRBJ2-1, with TRBD2 matching 12 bases. Trimming cost V 3 bases and J 8 bases; bases outside gene matches: 5. This CDR3 is 15 amino acids long. Per the germline V gene, CDR1 is LNHDA and CDR2 is SQIVND (reference sequence). CDR3 loop: CASSIRLAGGDEQFF. The CDR3 nucleotides read TGTGCCAGTAGTATTAGGCTAGCGGGGGGGGATGAGCAGTTCTTC. Looking up the rest from reference TRBV19 and TRBJ2-1 gives the full variable domain: DGGITQSPKYLFRKEGQNVTLSCEQNLNHDAMYWYRQDPGQGLRLIYYSQIVNDFQKGDIAEGYSVSREKKESFPLTVTSAQKNPTAFYLCASSIRLAGGDEQFFGPGTRLTVL.

This clone was detected a few times. This chain joins TRBV19 and TRBJ1-5; TRBD1 matches 7 bases. Germline values: CDR1 LNHDA, CDR2 SQIVND (reference sequence). CDR3 size: 14 residues. The trim removed 6 bases at V and 7 bases at J, leaving 9 bases unmatched. CDR3 amino acids: CASRPTGIGQPQHF. CDR3 nucleotides: TGTGCCAGTAGGCCGACAGGGATCGGCCAGCCCCAGCATTTT.

The V gene is TRBV5-1, the J gene TRBJ1-4, with D unclear. CDR3 length: 12 amino acids. Germline V gene sequence: CDR1 SGHRS, CDR2 YFSETQ. Trimming cost V 4 bases and J 4 bases, with 5 bases left between them. The CDR3 DNA follows: TGCGCCAGCAGCAACAGTAATGAAAAACTGTTTTTT. Translation gives CASSNSNEKLFF.

V and J are TRBV6-5 and TRBJ2-1; possible D gene TRBD1, 5 bases. Germline loops: CDR1 MNHEY, CDR2 SVGAGI. The CDR3 is made up of 13 amino acids. Trimming pared 2 bases from V and 5 bases from J, leaving 7 bases between. The DNA for the CDR3 is TGTGCCAGCAGTTACCAGGGCGACAATGAGCAGTTCTTC. Translating gives CASSYQGDNEQFF.

This sequence joins TRBV5-4 and TRBJ2-7; D may be TRBD1 or TRBD2 (5 bases each). Germline loops: CDR1 SGHNT, CDR2 YYREEE (reference sequence). Trimming stripped 0 bases from V and 3 bases from J, with 10 bases between. The CDR3 sequence is 14 residues long. The CDR3 DNA sequence: TGTGCCAGCAGCTTGGCTGGGGGTAGCTACGAGCAGTACTTC. Its translation: CASSLAGGSYEQYF. Supplemented by reference TRBV5-4 and TRBJ2-7, the full variable domain reads ETGVTQSPTHLIKTRGQQVTLRCSSQSGHNTVSWYQQALGQGPQFIFQYYREEENGRGNFPPRFSGLQFPNYSSELNVNALELDDSALYLCASSLAGGSYEQYFGPGTRLTVT.

The chain employs TRBV5-1 and TRBJ1-1; weak D call: TRBD1 (6 bases). Germline CDR1 and CDR2: SGHRS and YFSETQ. The length of the CDR3 is 16 residues. Trimming took 4 bases from V and 0 from J, leaving 16 bases between them. The CDR3 spells CASSLRGAGLNTEAFF. CDR3 sequence (DNA): TGCGCCAGCAGCCTCCGGGGGGCCGGGCTGAACACTGAAGCTTTCTTT. Variable domain in full (rest from reference TRBV5-1 and TRBJ1-1): KAGVTQTPRYLIKTRGQQVTLSCSPISGHRSVSWYQQTPGQGLQFLFEYFSETQRNKGNFPGRFSGRQFSNSRSEMNVSTLELGDSALYLCASSLRGAGLNTEAFFGQGTRLTVV.

The rearrangement uses TRBV4-3 and TRBJ1-5; D perhaps matches TRBD1 (6 bases). V lost 5 bases and J 0 bases, leaving 8 bases between the germline ends. CDR1 is LGHNA, CDR2 YSLEER, per germline. The CDR3 loop spans 14 amino acids. The CDR3 bases are TGCGCCAGCAGCGACAGGTATAGCAATCAGCCCCAGCATTTT. Translating it yields CASSDRYSNQPQHF.

This clone was observed once. The chain carries TRBV2 and TRBJ1-6; D perhaps matches TRBD1 (5 bases). The CDR3 sequence is 17 residues long. CDR1 is SNHLY, CDR2 FYNNEI, per germline. Trimming left V 8 bases short and J 7 bases short, with 24 bases between. This CDR3 is CASLTGQNSGKNSPLHF. The CDR3 nucleotides are TGTGCCAGCTTGACCGGACAAAATTCAGGCAAAAATTCACCCCTCCACTTT.

The chain employs TRBV9 and TRBJ2-7, with a tentative D call TRBD1 (6 bases). This CDR3 contains 17 residues. V was trimmed by 0 bases and J by 4 bases, leaving 20 bases between them. Germline values: CDR1 SGDLS, CDR2 YYNGEE. The CDR3 loop reads CASSVVRWGPGGYEQYF. The CDR3 bases are TGTGCCAGCAGCGTAGTAAGGTGGGGGCCAGGAGGTTACGAGCAGTACTTC.

Note on this clone: The sample has other DNA sequences that encode this CDR3 too. The chain links TRBV19 to TRBJ1-2, with TRBD1 identical over 9 bases. CDR1 is LNHDA and CDR2 is SQIVND in the germline V gene (reference sequence). J gave up 4 bases and V 5 bases, and 5 bases lay outside the gene matches. The CDR3 length is 14 residues. This CDR3 reads CASSSGQGAYGYTF. CDR3 bases: TGTGCCAGTAGTTCGGGACAGGGAGCCTATGGCTACACCTTC.

The V and J genes are TRBV15 and TRBJ1-6; 8 bases match TRBD1. Germline V CDR1 and CDR2: LNHNV, YYDKDF (reference sequence). The CDR3 length is 14 residues. Trimming took 3 bases from V and 7 from J; bases not matched to a gene: 2. CDR3: CATSRGQENSPLHF. CDR3 coding DNA: TGTGCCACCAGCAGGGGACAGGAGAATTCACCCCTCCACTTT.